A single sample gave rise to the 25 T cell receptor beta chains below, sequenced in a study of blood T cell repertoires in COVID-19. Assay used: immunoSEQ multiplex PCR; TCRdb lists only in-frame clones, some missing. The table has about 130,000 clones, roughly 77% seen once. The specimen sequenced was peripheral blood. These receptors were obtained from a woman aged 70-85 years with COVID-19, enrolled during active disease.

This rearrangement joins TRBV5-5 to TRBJ1-4, with a possible D match to TRBD1 (5 bases). The CDR3 consists of 15 residues. Trimming cost V 1 base and J 2 bases, with 9 bases left between them. Per germline, CDR1 SGHKS and CDR2 YYEKEE (reference sequence). For the CDR3, the DNA is TGTGCCAGCAGCTTGACCCAGGGCACTAATGAAAAACTGTTTTTT. It encodes CASSLTQGTNEKLFF.

This clone has a handful of counts. J is TRBJ1-2 and V is TRBV27, with no clear D. Germline-derived CDR1 and CDR2 are MNHEY and SMNVEV (reference sequence). The CDR3 totals 13 residues. V was trimmed by 2 bases and J by 2 bases, leaving 6 bases between them. CDR3 amino acids: CASSLGPNYGYTF. As DNA, the CDR3 is TGTGCCAGCAGTTTAGGCCCGAACTATGGCTACACCTTC.

The rearrangement uses TRBV29-1 and TRBJ2-3; 8 bases agree with TRBD2. Unmatched junction bases numbered 5, after V lost 6 bases and J lost 0 bases. Germline lookup yields CDR1 SQVTM and CDR2 ANQGSEA. CDR3 length: 14 amino acids. The CDR3 bases are TGCAGCGTCCTTCCGGGGGGGAGCACAGATACGCAGTATTTT. The encoded protein is CSVLPGGSTDTQYF.

The rearrangement uses TRBV18 and TRBJ2-3; 8 bases are a match to TRBD1. The V segment lost 3 bases and the J segment 1 base; nucleotides outside the gene matches: 0. The CDR3 runs 14 residues. Germline CDR1 and CDR2: KGHSH and LQKENI. The CDR3 sequence is CASSPDRGTDTQYF. The CDR3 coding sequence is TGTGCCAGCTCACCGGACAGGGGCACAGATACGCAGTATTTT.

The rearrangement uses TRBV5-1 and TRBJ2-1; D might be TRBD1 (5 bases). The V end lost 2 bases, the J end lost 15 bases, and 21 bases lay between the germline ends. Per the germline V gene, CDR1 is SGHRS and CDR2 is YFSETQ. CDR3 length: 14 residues. The CDR3 is CASSFSPVTGLWFF. The CDR3 nucleotides are TGCGCCAGCAGCTTTTCCCCGGTCACAGGCTTGTGGTTCTTC. The variable domain in full, with the rest retrieved from reference TRBV5-1 and TRBJ2-1, is KAGVTQTPRYLIKTRGQQVTLSCSPISGHRSVSWYQQTPGQGLQFLFEYFSETQRNKGNFPGRFSGRQFSNSRSEMNVSTLELGDSALYLCASSFSPVTGLWFFGPGTRLTVL.

The chain joins TRBV19 to TRBJ1-2; perhaps TRBD1 as D (6 bases). The CDR3 is 16 amino acids. Germline V CDR1 and CDR2: LNHDA, SQIVND (reference sequence). Trimming stripped 9 bases from V and 1 base from J, with 21 bases between. CDR3: CASKPDWTVYNYGYTF. CDR3 DNA sequence: TGTGCCAGCAAACCCGATTGGACAGTATATAACTATGGCTACACCTTC.

The V call is TRBV14, the J call TRBJ2-7, with 9 nucleotides matching TRBD1. The CDR3 consists of 17 residues. Trimming at V came to 1 base and at J to 4 bases, leaving 11 bases not matched to a gene. Per germline, CDR1 SGHDN and CDR2 FVKESK. CDR3 DNA sequence: TGTGCCAGCAGCCAAGGGAAGGGACAGGGCGGAAGGTACGAGCAGTACTTC. Protein: CASSQGKGQGGRYEQYF.

The V gene is TRBV28, the J gene TRBJ1-2, with D perhaps TRBD1 (5 bases). Germline loops: CDR1 MDHEN, CDR2 SYDVKM. Trimming removed 5 bases at V and 2 bases at J, with 9 bases between. CDR3 length equals 13 residues. The CDR3 is CASSPPGNYGYTF. The DNA of the CDR3 is TGTGCCAGCAGTCCCCCAGGGAACTATGGCTACACCTTC.

This clone occurred a few times. This chain connects TRBV15 to TRBJ1-5, with a tentative D call TRBD1 (6 bases). Germline CDR1 reads LNHNV; CDR2 reads YYDKDF (reference sequence). The CDR3 runs 13 residues. Trimming cost V 5 bases and J 7 bases, with 12 bases left between them. CDR3 bases: TGTGCCACCAGCCAGGGACATCACCAGCCCCAGCATTTT. Encoded protein: CATSQGHHQPQHF.

This clone was seen a single time. The V and J genes are TRBV2 and TRBJ2-1; 10 bases agree with TRBD1. Germline-derived CDR1 and CDR2 are SNHLY and FYNNEI. The CDR3 has 15 residues. V was clipped by 0 bases and J by 9 bases; unmatched bases: 5. The CDR3 nucleotides read TGTGCCAGCAGTGAAGCTAGGACAGGGGGGGTTGAGCAGTTCTTC. The encoded protein is CASSEARTGGVEQFF. Using reference TRBV2 and TRBJ2-1 for the parts outside the CDR3, the full variable domain is EPEVTQTPSHQVTQMGQEVILRCVPISNHLYFYWYRQILGQKVEFLVSFYNNEISEKSEIFDDQFSVERPDGSNFTLKIRSTKLEDSAMYFCASSEARTGGVEQFFGPGTRLTVL.

The chain combines TRBV19 with TRBJ1-5; D gene unclear. In germline, CDR1 is LNHDA, CDR2 SQIVND (reference sequence). The CDR3 loop spans 16 amino acids. V shed 4 bases and J shed 0 bases, with 13 bases lying between them. The CDR3 sequence is CASSRRQSYSNQPQHF. DNA for the CDR3: TGTGCCAGTAGTAGGCGGCAGAGCTATAGCAATCAGCCCCAGCATTTT.

This clone was picked up a small number of times. This chain links TRBV11-2 with TRBJ2-5; no clear D. V was shortened by 4 bases and J by 3 bases, with 12 bases between the two germline ends. The CDR3 is made up of 14 amino acids. CDR1 SGHAT and CDR2 FQNNGV come from the germline V gene. The CDR3: CASSSQSVEETQYF. CDR3 DNA: TGTGCCAGCAGCTCGCAGTCAGTTGAAGAGACCCAGTACTTC.

V usage is TRBV7-8 and J usage is TRBJ2-3; no reliable D call. V dropped 1 base and J dropped 3 bases, with 8 bases sitting between them. This CDR3 has 14 amino acids. Germline CDR1 SGHVS, CDR2 FQNEAQ. CDR3 protein: CASSLDRWTDTQYF. The CDR3 DNA sequence: TGTGCCAGCAGCTTAGACCGGTGGACAGATACGCAGTATTTT.

The chain employs TRBV7-8 and TRBJ1-1, with a tentative D call TRBD1 (6 bases). Germline V gene sequence: CDR1 SGHVS, CDR2 FQNEAQ. This CDR3 is built from 19 residues. Trimming stripped 2 bases from V and 1 base from J, with 23 bases between. CDR3 protein: CASSLSAVVNIGGNTEAFF. CDR3 DNA: TGTGCCAGCAGCTTAAGCGCAGTAGTGAATATAGGGGGGAACACTGAAGCTTTCTTT. Using reference TRBV7-8 and TRBJ1-1 for the parts outside the CDR3, the full variable domain is GAGVSQSPRYKVAKRGQDVALRCDPISGHVSLFWYQQALGQGPEFLTYFQNEAQLDKSGLPSDRFFAERPEGSVSTLKIQRTQQEDSAVYLCASSLSAVVNIGGNTEAFFGQGTRLTVV.

This chain connects TRBV6-6 to TRBJ1-2, with 7 positions matching TRBD1. The CDR3 covers 12 residues. The J segment lost 4 bases and the V segment lost 7 bases, leaving 3 bases of the junction unmatched. The V gene's germline CDR1 is MNHNY and CDR2 SVGAGI (reference sequence). CDR3 protein: CASTGTAYGYTF. For the CDR3, the DNA is TGTGCCAGCACAGGGACAGCCTATGGCTACACCTTC.

This chain uses TRBV14 with TRBJ1-4; D call uncertain. The CDR3 extends over 14 amino acids. Trimming cost V 4 bases and J 7 bases, with 13 bases left between them. Germline V gene lookup returns CDR1 SGHDN and CDR2 FVKESK. CDR3 sequence: CASSRQRWSEKLFF. For the CDR3, the DNA is TGTGCCAGCAGCCGGCAGAGGTGGAGTGAAAAACTGTTTTTT.

This clone has only a few counts. The gene calls are TRBV7-2 and TRBJ2-1; TRBD2 agrees at 8 bases. CDR3 length equals 16 residues. From germline, CDR1 is SGHTA and CDR2 FQGNSA. The junction had 13 bases not matched to a gene; V was cut back by 5 bases and J by 7 bases. The CDR3 is CASSLGGGGGMNEQFF. The DNA of the CDR3 is TGTGCCAGCAGCCTGGGAGGTGGCGGGGGGATGAATGAGCAGTTCTTC.

The J gene is TRBJ1-1, the V gene TRBV6-5; TRBD1 is a possible D gene (5 bases). V was pared by 6 bases and J by 4 bases, with 12 bases between. CDR1 is MNHEY, CDR2 SVGAGI, per germline. The CDR3 is 13 residues long. The CDR3 region has the DNA TGTGCCAGCAGATATAGGGGTCGCACTGAAGCTTTCTTT. It specifies CASRYRGRTEAFF.

This chain's CDR3 is CASSYRIRTVSYEQYF. The DNA for the CDR3 is TGTGCCAGCAGCTACAGAATCCGGACAGTATCCTACGAGCAGTACTTC. V and J are TRBV11-2 and TRBJ2-7; possible D gene TRBD1, 6 bases. Germline CDR1 and CDR2: SGHAT and FQNNGV. Trimming cost V 4 bases and J 1 base, with 17 bases left between them. This CDR3 has 16 amino acids.

The rearrangement joins TRBV18 to TRBJ2-5; TRBD1 aligns across 9 bases. CDR3 length equals 14 residues. Germline trimming cut 3 bases from V and 5 bases from J; bases unmatched to any gene: 4. Germline CDR1 KGHSH, CDR2 LQKENI. In DNA, the CDR3 is TGTGCCAGCTCACCCCGGGGGACAGGGGAGACCCAGTACTTC. As protein: CASSPRGTGETQYF. Together with reference TRBV18 and TRBJ2-5, the CDR3 gives the full variable domain: NAGVMQNPRHLVRRRGQEARLRCSPMKGHSHVYWYRQLPEEGLKFMVYLQKENIIDESGMPKERFSAEFPKEGPSILRIQQVVRGDSAAYFCASSPRGTGETQYFGPGTRLLVL.

The chain employs TRBV6-2 or TRBV6-3 and TRBJ2-7, with D perhaps being TRBD1 or TRBD2 (6 bases each). V gave up 6 bases and J gave up 3 bases, with 12 bases separating them. Germline CDR1 and CDR2: MNHEY and SVGEGT. This CDR3 has 13 amino acids. The DNA of the CDR3 is TGTGCCAGCAGCCGGGGGCCTCTCTACGAGCAGTACTTC. This gives the protein CASSRGPLYEQYF.

The chain has TRBV3-1 (or the pseudogene TRBV3-2) and TRBJ2-2, with 14 bases aligning to TRBD2. This CDR3 is 17 amino acids long. Germline V gives CDR1 LGHDT, CDR2 YNNKEL (reference sequence). Germline trimming cut 6 bases from V and 0 bases from J; bases unmatched to any gene: 3. The CDR3 DNA sequence: TGTGCCAGCAGGGGACTAGCGGGGGCCTCGAACACCGGGGAGCTGTTTTTT. Translating gives CASRGLAGASNTGELFF.

The rearrangement links TRBV7-3 to TRBJ1-2; no firm D call. The CDR3 loop spans 13 amino acids. Per germline, CDR1 SGHTA and CDR2 FQGTGA. V gave up 3 bases and J gave up 4 bases, with 9 bases separating them. The CDR3, as DNA: TGTGCCAGCAGCTTCTCGGTTAGCTATGGCTACACCTTC. It yields the protein CASSFSVSYGYTF. The complete variable domain, with remaining parts taken from reference TRBV7-3 and TRBJ1-2, reads GAGVSQTPSNKVTEKGKYVELRCDPISGHTALYWYRQSLGQGPEFLIYFQGTGAADDSGLPNDRFFAVRPEGSVSTLKIQRTERGDSAVYLCASSFSVSYGYTFGSGTRLTVV.

The V and J genes are TRBV28 and TRBJ2-1, with D possibly being TRBD1 (6 bases). The CDR3 loop spans 14 amino acids. V was trimmed by 5 bases and J by 5 bases, leaving 13 bases between them. CDR1 and CDR2 (germline): MDHEN, SYDVKM. CDR3 coding DNA: TGTGCCAGCAGTGCCAGGGGCCTAAACAATGAGCAGTTCTTC. Encoded protein: CASSARGLNNEQFF.

This chain links TRBV24-1 with TRBJ2-2; perhaps TRBD2 as D (6 bases). The CDR3 extends over 16 amino acids. Germline CDR1 reads KGHDR; CDR2 reads SFDVKD. V was pared by 2 bases and J by 1 base, with 10 bases between. CDR3 nucleotide sequence: TGTGCCACCAGTGATTACGGAGGGGTGAACACCGGGGAGCTGTTTTTT. Amino acids: CATSDYGGVNTGELFF.